This T cell receptor beta chain was sequenced in a study of OX40 agonist ivuxolimab in advanced cancers. Study information: There were three patients with partial responses, one having hepatocellular carcinoma and two cutaneous melanoma.

Worth noting for this clone: As yet, its antigen is unknown.

Generated by immunoSEQ multiplex PCR, the TCRdb table keeps only in-frame clones and is missing some. The table has tens of thousands of clones, around 84% seen once. The CDR3 is 15 residues long. Germline CDR1 SGHVS, CDR2 FNYEAQ. General study findings and limits: The mean number of expanded clones was higher in CD8+ T cells than in CD4+. Normalized T-cell clonal expansion was also low in a subset of nonresponders.

Sequenced here: CD4+ or CD8+ T cells sorted from blood, sampled in a trial of the OX40 agonist ivuxolimab. The origin of this receptor is an adult with an advanced solid tumor such as melanoma, head and neck, liver or kidney cancer. The V and J genes are TRBV7-6 and TRBJ2-5, with TRBD1 as a possible D gene (6 bases). The J call may be in error: the DNA end matches TRBJ2-7 better. CDR3 region: CASSPLEQGSYEQYF. CDR3 coding DNA: TGTGCCAGCAGCCCCCTCGAACAGGGCTCCTACGAGCAGTACTTC.